This TCR beta chain is from a study of long-term antiretroviral therapy in people with HIV. This CDR3 has 16 residues. CDR1 is MDHEN and CDR2 is SYDVKM in the germline V gene. V gave up 6 bases and J gave up 1 base; unmatched junction bases: 6. Survey-level immunoSEQ v3.0 assays were run. Sequencing used immunoSEQ multiplex PCR; TCRdb keeps in-frame clones, though not all of them. The sample records around 17,000 clones, around 90% being singletons. The chain recombines TRBV28 with TRBJ2-2, with TRBD1 matching over 9 bases. This receptor was identified in a man in his forties or fifties with HIV. Sequences were derived from unsorted PBMCs, sampled 6.9 years after starting antiretroviral therapy. CDR3 region: CASSHTGGWNTGELFF. CDR3 bases: TGTGCCAGCAGCCATACAGGGGGCTGGAACACCGGGGAGCTGTTTTTT. Variable domain in full (rest from reference TRBV28 and TRBJ2-2): DVKVTQSSRYLVKRTGEKVFLECVQDMDHENMFWYRQDPGLGLRLIYFSYDVKMKEKGDIPEGYSVSREKKERFSLILESASTNQTSMYLCASSHTGGWNTGELFFGEGSRLTVL.